Below are 2 T cell receptor beta chains sequenced from a single sample in a study of blood T cell repertoires in COVID-19. The protocol was immunoSEQ multiplex PCR, while the TCRdb copy is restricted to in-frame clones and leaves out a portion. The sample lists around 300,000 clones, more than 75% seen once, with approximately 4% in the top ten. Sequences were obtained from peripheral blood. Receptor source: a woman in her forties or fifties with active or convalescent COVID-19.

This sequence joins TRBV24-1 and TRBJ2-5; 7 bases align to TRBD1. The CDR3 contains 15 residues. The junction had 6 bases not matched to a gene; V was cut back by 1 base and J by 5 bases. Germline CDR1 reads KGHDR; CDR2 reads SFDVKD. CDR3 bases: TGTGCCACCAGTGATTTCGTACAGGGGCAGGAGACCCAGTACTTC. It codes for CATSDFVQGQETQYF.

The rearrangement uses TRBV12-3 or TRBV12-4 and TRBJ1-1, with TRBD1 matching over 8 bases. Losses at the gene ends were 7 bases for V and 7 bases for J; bases not matched to a gene: 5. The CDR3 is made up of 12 amino acids. The CDR3 loop reads CASNIGTGEAFF. CDR3 DNA: TGTGCCAGCAACATCGGGACAGGTGAAGCTTTCTTT.